This TCR beta chain was recovered during a study of cytomegalovirus exposure and HLA in healthy donors. This clone was detected a few times. In the PCR, 60 Vbeta and 13 Jbeta primers were used. This table comes from immunoSEQ multiplex PCR, and its TCRdb copy is limited to in-frame clones, with some not included. Of about 110,000 clones listed, 65% to 75% are singletons. This CDR3 spans 19 amino acids. Trimming took 3 bases from V and 2 from J, leaving 23 bases between them. The germline CDR1 and CDR2 sequences are LNHDA and SQIVND (reference sequence). This clonotype originated in a middle-aged man in good health and CMV-seropositive. V and J are TRBV19 and TRBJ1-5, with D maybe TRBD1 (5 bases). The specimen was PBMCs. DNA of the CDR3: TGTGCCAGTAGTATCTCCCCCCACCGCGGCGGGACCCGCAATCAGCCCCAGCATTTT. Translated, it gives CASSISPHRGGTRNQPQHF.